Below, 3 T cell receptor beta chains from the same sample are listed, as sequenced in a study of CD8 T cells in Susac syndrome. A quantity of about 0.45 to 1 ug RNA underwent reverse transcription using random hexamers. TCRdb reprocessed the immunoSEQ multiplex PCR reads with MiXCR, giving one entry per CDR3 protein. The table lists 200,000 or so distinct CDR3 sequences, over 90% of them singletons. Sequenced: CD4+ T cells from PBMCs. The receptors here all came from a human donor with multiple sclerosis.

The chain carries TRBV25-1 and TRBJ2-1; a weak D match, TRBD2 (6 bases). The ends were cut back, 4 bases at V and 16 bases at J, with 17 bases in the middle. Germline CDR1 reads MGHDK; CDR2 reads SYGVNS. The CDR3 is 12 amino acids. CDR3 nucleotide sequence: TGTGCCAGCAGTGTCTCGAGACTAGGTTTTTTCTTC. It specifies CASSVSRLGFFF.

The gene calls are TRBV6-5 and TRBJ1-5, with D tentatively TRBD1 (5 bases). Per germline, CDR1 MNHEY and CDR2 SVGAGI. This CDR3 has 14 residues. Trimming left V 5 bases short and J 1 base short, with 9 bases between. The CDR3, as DNA: TGTGCCAGCAGTCTTGGGGCCAGCAATCAGCCCCAGCATTTT. It is translated as CASSLGASNQPQHF.

This chain links TRBV5-4 with TRBJ2-1; weak D call: TRBD2 (6 bases). Germline V gene sequence: CDR1 SGHNT, CDR2 YYREEE (reference sequence). The CDR3 totals 15 residues. Trimming left V 4 bases short and J 0 bases short, with 11 bases between. CDR3 loop: CASSPATSSYNEQFF. The CDR3, as DNA: TGTGCCAGCAGCCCCGCGACTAGCTCCTACAATGAGCAGTTCTTC.